These 28 T cell receptor beta chains were sequenced from one sample in a study of T cell responses to AZD1222 COVID-19 vaccine. Profiling relied on immunoSEQ multiplex PCR, and the TCRdb table lists in-frame clones only, not all of them. The sample includes about 200,000 clones, 70% to 90% seen only once; the top ten take 6% to 8.5%. The sample was peripheral blood, taken on day 0 of AZD1222 vaccination. These receptors originate from an adult in good health.

This clone was found a few times. V is TRBV10-1 and J is TRBJ1-2, with TRBD1 identical over 9 bases. The CDR3 has 15 residues. After removal of 7 bases from V and 1 base from J, the junction contained 7 bases not matched to a gene. Per germline, CDR1 WNHNN and CDR2 SYGVQD (reference sequence). The CDR3 spells CASTGQGPINYGYTF. CDR3 DNA: TGCGCCAGCACGGGACAGGGACCTATTAACTATGGCTACACCTTC.

V gene TRBV7-2 combines with J gene TRBJ1-6, with 7 positions matching TRBD1. J was trimmed by 7 bases and V by 2 bases; bases with no gene match: 5. This CDR3 has 15 amino acids. Germline-derived CDR1 and CDR2 are SGHTA and FQGNSA. CDR3 coding DNA: TGTGCCAGCAGCTTATACAGGGGACCCAATTCACCCCTCCACTTT. This gives the protein CASSLYRGPNSPLHF.

This chain joins TRBV5-1 and TRBJ2-7; either TRBD1 or TRBD2 may supply D (5 bases each). Germline V gene sequence: CDR1 SGHRS, CDR2 YFSETQ. V gave up 3 bases and J gave up 2 bases, with 12 bases separating them. The CDR3 sequence is 14 residues long. DNA of the CDR3: TGCGCCAGCAGCTCCGACGGGACCACCTACGAGCAGTACTTC. It is translated as CASSSDGTTYEQYF.

The chain joins TRBV7-6 to TRBJ2-3; D remains unclear. This CDR3 contains 15 residues. Trimming stripped 5 bases from V and 1 base from J, with 13 bases between. The germline CDR1 and CDR2 sequences are SGHVS and FNYEAQ. CDR3 sequence (DNA): TGTGCCAGCAGCCTTGCCTGGGTCGGCACAGATACGCAGTATTTT. Translating it yields CASSLAWVGTDTQYF.

V gene TRBV5-8 combines with J gene TRBJ1-4; D uncertain. V lost 2 bases and J lost 0, with 8 bases in between. CDR3 length equals 15 residues. Germline lookup yields CDR1 SGHTS and CDR2 YDEGEE. The CDR3 region has the DNA TGTGCCAGCAGCTTCGGTAGGGCAACTAATGAAAAACTGTTTTTT. It codes for CASSFGRATNEKLFF. Using reference TRBV5-8 and TRBJ1-4 for the parts outside the CDR3, the full variable domain is EAGVTQSPTHLIKTRGQQATLRCSPISGHTSVYWYQQALGLGLQFLLWYDEGEERNRGNFPPRFSGRQFPNYSSELNVNALELEDSALYLCASSFGRATNEKLFFGSGTQLSVL.

The chain combines TRBV27 with TRBJ1-5; 9 bases map to TRBD1. This CDR3 comprises 14 residues. CDR1 is MNHEY and CDR2 is SMNVEV in the germline V gene (reference sequence). The J segment lost 5 bases and the V segment lost 7 bases, leaving 6 bases of the junction unmatched. The CDR3 DNA reads as TGTGCCAGCAACGCACAGGGGGCTTATCAGCCCCAGCATTTT. Translated: CASNAQGAYQPQHF.

This chain uses TRBV6-5 with TRBJ2-1, with D possibly being TRBD2 (6 bases). This CDR3 is built from 14 residues. V was cut by 3 bases and J by 7 bases, with 13 bases left in between. Germline loops: CDR1 MNHEY, CDR2 SVGAGI. The CDR3, as DNA: TGTGCCAGCAGTTATTGGGGGGAGGAAAATGAGCAGTTCTTC. Amino acids: CASSYWGEENEQFF.

This clone appeared a few times. The chain employs TRBV30 and TRBJ1-1; D call uncertain. Germline-derived CDR1 and CDR2 are GTSNPN and SVGIG (reference sequence). This CDR3 has 13 amino acids. V gave up 2 bases and J gave up 4 bases, with 11 bases separating them. The CDR3 region has the DNA TGTGCCTGGAGTATCTACGGAGGCACTGAAGCTTTCTTT. It translates to CAWSIYGGTEAFF.

This chain connects TRBV19 to TRBJ2-7, with TRBD2 matching over 13 bases. This CDR3 region has 15 residues. Germline CDR1 LNHDA, CDR2 SQIVND (reference sequence). With V trimmed by 7 bases and J by 0 bases, 3 bases remained unmatched. CDR3: CASKTSGGSSYEQYF. CDR3 coding DNA: TGTGCCAGTAAGACTAGCGGGGGGTCCTCCTACGAGCAGTACTTC.

The V gene is TRBV7-2, the J gene TRBJ2-7, with 7 bases fitting TRBD1. The CDR3 covers 13 residues. The ends lost 5 bases at V and 5 bases at J; junction bases unmatched: 6. The germline V gene encodes CDR1 SGHTA and CDR2 FQGNSA. Written as DNA, the CDR3 is TGTGCCAGCAGCCCGACAGGGAGTAACGAGCAGTACTTC. Protein product: CASSPTGSNEQYF.

The V call is TRBV11-2, the J call TRBJ2-7; TRBD2 is a possible D gene (5 bases). CDR3 size: 16 residues. V was shortened by 6 bases and J by 0 bases, with 18 bases between the two germline ends. In germline, CDR1 is SGHAT, CDR2 FQNNGV. The CDR3 nucleotides are TGTGCCAGCAGGCGGCTAGGAGGCAGGAGCTCCTACGAGCAGTACTTC. Amino acid sequence: CASRRLGGRSSYEQYF.

This chain uses TRBV5-1 with TRBJ2-7; D may correspond to TRBD1 or TRBD2 (6 bases each). The CDR3 loop spans 14 amino acids. CDR1 and CDR2 (germline): SGHRS, YFSETQ. V dropped 0 bases and J dropped 6 bases, with 13 bases sitting between them. CDR3 loop: CASSLDRGLGEQYF. The DNA for the CDR3 is TGCGCCAGCAGCTTGGATCGGGGGCTGGGCGAGCAGTACTTC.

V and J are TRBV5-6 and TRBJ1-2; D remains unclear. CDR1 is SGHDT, CDR2 YYEEEE, per germline. CDR3 length: 16 amino acids. Trimming cost V 0 bases and J 4 bases, with 16 bases left between them. For the CDR3, the DNA is TGTGCCAGCAGCTTGGGGCAGACCAACCTCGTCTATGGCTACACCTTC. Translating gives CASSLGQTNLVYGYTF.

V is TRBV27 and J is TRBJ2-3; a weak D match, TRBD1 (6 bases). The CDR3 extends over 14 amino acids. Trimming took 6 bases from V and 2 from J, leaving 12 bases between them. CDR1 and CDR2 (germline): MNHEY, SMNVEV (reference sequence). CDR3 sequence reads: CASRLAGATDTQYF. The CDR3 region has the DNA TGTGCCAGCAGGTTGGCAGGGGCCACAGATACGCAGTATTTT.

The rearrangement links TRBV10-3 to TRBJ2-7, with a weak D call TRBD1 (6 bases). This CDR3 comprises 14 residues. Germline loops: CDR1 ENHRY, CDR2 SYGVKD. With 5 bases removed from V and 3 bases from J, the gap between germline ends came to 14 bases. The CDR3 loop is CAISSATGLYEQYF. CDR3 sequence (DNA): TGTGCCATCAGTTCCGCGACAGGTCTCTACGAGCAGTACTTC.

The V and J genes are TRBV6-1 and TRBJ2-7; no reliable D call. The V and J ends lost 1 base and 4 bases respectively, with 17 bases between them. The CDR3 consists of 16 residues. CDR1 is MNHNS and CDR2 is SASEGT in the germline V gene. CDR3 loop: CASSEDRTSEQYEQYF. The DNA of the CDR3 is TGTGCCAGCAGTGAAGATCGGACGTCTGAACAGTACGAGCAGTACTTC.

The chain uses TRBV5-6 and TRBJ2-1; the match to TRBD1 covers 7 bases. The CDR3 runs 12 residues. From germline, CDR1 is SGHDT and CDR2 YYEEEE. Trimming at V came to 5 bases and at J to 14 bases, leaving 10 bases not matched to a gene. The CDR3 sequence: CASSSNAGTEFF. The CDR3 DNA is TGTGCCAGCAGTTCTAATGCCGGGACAGAGTTCTTC.

The chain joins TRBV27 to TRBJ2-4; a weak D match, TRBD1 (6 bases). Trimming cost V 7 bases and J 1 base, with 11 bases left between them. The length of the CDR3 is 14 residues. The germline V gene encodes CDR1 MNHEY and CDR2 SMNVEV (reference sequence). Here the CDR3 DNA reads TGTGCCAGCACCTCGGACAGTGCCAAAAACATTCAGTACTTC. This gives the protein CASTSDSAKNIQYF.

This clone appeared once. This rearrangement joins TRBV1 to TRBJ2-1; the table's D gene call, TRBD2, was not cross checked with the DNA. TRBV1 is a pseudogene segment. The CDR3 is 17 amino acids. The CDR3 DNA reads TGCACCAGCAGCCAACCCAATCTAGCGGGGTCACACAATGAGCAGTTCTTC. This gives the protein CTSSQPNLAGSHNEQFF.

The chain is built from TRBV7-3 and TRBJ2-3; D is perhaps TRBD1 or TRBD2 (5 bases each). V was trimmed by 5 bases and J by 2 bases, leaving 14 bases between them. The CDR3 runs 15 residues. CDR1 is SGHTA and CDR2 is FQGTGA in the germline V gene. The CDR3: CASSPVGAYTDTQYF. DNA of the CDR3: TGTGCCAGCAGCCCCGTCGGGGCTTACACAGATACGCAGTATTTT.

The CDR3 spells CASSSQVANTIYF. In DNA form, the CDR3 reads TGTGCCAGCAGCTCTCAGGTGGCGAACACCATATATTTT. The chain carries TRBV7-2 and TRBJ1-3; D ambiguous. CDR3 length equals 13 residues. V was shortened by 4 bases and J by 7 bases, with 11 bases between the two germline ends. Germline values: CDR1 SGHTA, CDR2 FQGNSA.

This chain uses TRBV27 with TRBJ2-7; D assignment may be TRBD1 or TRBD2 (5 bases each). V dropped 5 bases and J dropped 5 bases, with 22 bases sitting between them. CDR1 and CDR2 (germline): MNHEY, SMNVEV (reference sequence). This CDR3 has 16 residues. For the CDR3, the DNA is TGTGCCAGCAGTCTGAAAGCACGTGGGGGTGGCCACGAGCAGTACTTC. Protein product: CASSLKARGGGHEQYF.

The chain links TRBV7-2 to TRBJ1-5; a possible D gene is TRBD1 (5 bases). Germline V gene data show CDR1 as SGHTA and CDR2 as FQGNSA. The CDR3 consists of 15 residues. The V end was cut by 2 bases, the J end by 3 bases, with 11 bases between. The CDR3 loop is CASSLNQGFNQPQHF. CDR3 DNA sequence: TGTGCCAGCAGCTTAAATCAGGGCTTCAATCAGCCCCAGCATTTT.

This chain connects TRBV5-1 to TRBJ2-5; D gene ambiguous. CDR1 and CDR2 from the germline V gene are SGHRS and YFSETQ. Deletions cut 0 bases from V and 1 base from J, with 7 bases between. The CDR3 has 14 residues. The CDR3 coding sequence is TGCGCCAGCAGCTTGGAAAACCTCCAAGAGACCCAGTACTTC. Its protein product is CASSLENLQETQYF.

CDR3 coding DNA: TGCGCCAGCAGCGAGGGACAGGGGGTTTCACCCCTCCACTTT. Protein product: CASSEGQGVSPLHF. The chain combines TRBV5-1 with TRBJ1-6, with 11 positions matching TRBD1. Per the germline V gene, CDR1 is SGHRS and CDR2 is YFSETQ. CDR3 length: 14 residues. With 4 bases clipped from V and 9 bases from J, the junction kept 3 bases outside the gene matches. Filled out from reference TRBV5-1 and TRBJ1-6, the complete variable domain reads KAGVTQTPRYLIKTRGQQVTLSCSPISGHRSVSWYQQTPGQGLQFLFEYFSETQRNKGNFPGRFSGRQFSNSRSEMNVSTLELGDSALYLCASSEGQGVSPLHFGNGTRLTVT.

The rearrangement joins TRBV19 to TRBJ1-4, with unresolved D. Trimming pared 5 bases from V and 8 bases from J, leaving 18 bases between. Germline-derived CDR1 and CDR2 are LNHDA and SQIVND (reference sequence). The CDR3 length is 15 residues. The DNA of the CDR3 is TGTGCCAGTAGTGCCTCCCCCGGGCCTCGGGAAAAACTGTTTTTT. Translated: CASSASPGPREKLFF.

V gene TRBV6-5 combines with J gene TRBJ1-1; unclear D gene. The CDR3 has 15 residues. V lost 2 bases and J lost 2, with 12 bases in between. CDR1 and CDR2 from the germline V gene are MNHEY and SVGAGI. CDR3 sequence reads: CASSYATGGNTEAFF. The CDR3 coding sequence is TGTGCCAGCAGTTACGCCACGGGAGGTAACACTGAAGCTTTCTTT.

This chain connects TRBV10-2 to TRBJ2-2; 12 positions agree with TRBD2. Unmatched junction bases numbered 4, after V lost 4 bases and J lost 10 bases. The CDR3 is 14 residues long. The germline gives CDR1 WSHSY, CDR2 SAAADI. The CDR3 loop reads CASSGTSGVKELFF. The CDR3 DNA reads TGCGCCAGCAGTGGGACTAGCGGGGTTAAGGAGCTGTTTTTT.